This record looks at one T cell receptor (beta chain) sequence and its context. The antigen remains unidentified. The data were taken from a study of cytomegalovirus exposure and HLA in healthy donors. Broader study findings: Several top significant clusters appeared, in a later analysis, to be linked to common viral pathogens. As a later analysis showed, a missense DCLRE1C variant was linked to trimming of TCR beta V- and J-genes. Data from an earlier analysis indicated that most TCR beta V segments were productive either about 90% or about 30% of the time. A later analysis, which compared TCR beta chains of equal frequency, found the HLA-associated ones more clonally expanded.

The study ran its PCR with 60 Vbeta and 13 Jbeta primers. Clones were read by immunoSEQ multiplex PCR, and TCRdb kept only the in-frame ones, dropping some. Of about 150,000 clones listed, about 76% are singletons. Germline V gene sequence: CDR1 SGHTA, CDR2 FQGTGA. Trimming removed 0 bases from V and 7 bases from J, with 13 bases in between. The CDR3 is 16 amino acids. The V gene is TRBV7-3, the J gene TRBJ1-6; a weak D match, TRBD1 (5 bases). The clonotype was recovered from a woman between 35 and 50 years old in good health and CMV-seronegative. Sequencing input: PBMCs. The CDR3 protein is CASSLTPIGGNSPLHF. The CDR3, as DNA: TGTGCCAGCAGCTTAACACCAATCGGGGGAAATTCACCCCTCCACTTT.